The clone carrying this T cell receptor beta chain was seen at least ten times. Its antigen remains unknown. This entry comes from a study of human T cells and chemical hapten exposure. Findings and caveats of the study: The number of TCRs above 1 in 1000 frequency did not change after DPC sensitization.

As originally analysed: Sequenced samples showed a median of 95,638 TCRs each, with counts running from around 20,000 to 690,000. MiXCR, applied by TCRdb to the 5' RACE reads, yields one record per CDR3 protein. The V and J calls come from TCRdb's annotation, not from the publication. The table lists about 140,000 distinct CDR3 sequences, approximately 4% of them singletons. The study extracted total RNA from unfractionated whole blood. This clonotype was sampled from a female donor in good health.

CDR3 nucleotides: TGTGCCAGCAGCCAAGTTTCTTACAGGGGAATTCTGTCCAATGAGCAGTTCTTC. Translating gives CASSQVSYRGILSNEQFF. The chain is built from TRBV14 and TRBJ2-1; 7 bases are shared with TRBD1. This CDR3 contains 18 residues. V gave up 1 base and J gave up 6 bases; unmatched junction bases: 15. The germline gives CDR1 SGHDN, CDR2 FVKESK.